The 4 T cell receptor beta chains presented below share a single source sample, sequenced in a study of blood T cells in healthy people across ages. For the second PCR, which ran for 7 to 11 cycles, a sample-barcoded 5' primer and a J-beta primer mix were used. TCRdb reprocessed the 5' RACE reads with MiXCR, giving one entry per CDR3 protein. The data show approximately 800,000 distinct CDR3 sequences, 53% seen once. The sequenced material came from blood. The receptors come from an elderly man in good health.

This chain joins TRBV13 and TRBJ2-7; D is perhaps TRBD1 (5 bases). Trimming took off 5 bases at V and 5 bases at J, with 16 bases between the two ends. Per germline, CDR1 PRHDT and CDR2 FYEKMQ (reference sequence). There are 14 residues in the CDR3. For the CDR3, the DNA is TGTGCCAGCAGCAAGGGGAAGCTTAGGAACGAGCAGTACTTC. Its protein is CASSKGKLRNEQYF.

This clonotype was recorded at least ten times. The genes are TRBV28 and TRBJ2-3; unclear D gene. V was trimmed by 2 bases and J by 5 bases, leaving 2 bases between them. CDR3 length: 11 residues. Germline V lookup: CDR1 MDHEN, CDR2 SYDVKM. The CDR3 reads CASSLRDTQYF. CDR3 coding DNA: TGTGCCAGCAGTTTAAGAGATACGCAGTATTTT.

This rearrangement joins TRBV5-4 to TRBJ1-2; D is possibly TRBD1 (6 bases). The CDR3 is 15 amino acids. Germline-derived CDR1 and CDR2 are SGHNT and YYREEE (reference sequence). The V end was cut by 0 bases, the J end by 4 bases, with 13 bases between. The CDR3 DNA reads TGTGCCAGCAGCTTGGTAACCGGGACAAGCTATGGCTACACCTTC. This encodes CASSLVTGTSYGYTF. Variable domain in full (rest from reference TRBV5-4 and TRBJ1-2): ETGVTQSPTHLIKTRGQQVTLRCSSQSGHNTVSWYQQALGQGPQFIFQYYREEENGRGNFPPRFSGLQFPNYSSELNVNALELDDSALYLCASSLVTGTSYGYTFGSGTRLTVV.

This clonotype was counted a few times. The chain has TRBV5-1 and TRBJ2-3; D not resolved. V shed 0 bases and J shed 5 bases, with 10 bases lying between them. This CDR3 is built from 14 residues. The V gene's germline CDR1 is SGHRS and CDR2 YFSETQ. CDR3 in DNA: TGCGCCAGCAGCTTGGCCCGTGTGGTAGATACGCAGTATTTT. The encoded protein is CASSLARVVDTQYF. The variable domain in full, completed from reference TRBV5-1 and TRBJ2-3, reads KAGVTQTPRYLIKTRGQQVTLSCSPISGHRSVSWYQQTPGQGLQFLFEYFSETQRNKGNFPGRFSGRQFSNSRSEMNVSTLELGDSALYLCASSLARVVDTQYFGPGTRLTVL.